This TCR delta chain was recorded in a study of Vδ1+ human thymocytes. This CDR3 comprises 18 residues. V lost 0 bases to trimming and J lost 5 bases; unmatched junction nucleotides: 10. Germline lookup yields CDR1 TSWWSYY and CDR2 QGS. The sorted cells were CD3+ Vdelta1+ Vdelta2- thymocytes from alphabeta-depleted thymus. Study results and limitations: Thymic TRG and TRD repertoires appeared highly polyclonal, with Gaussian CDR3 length distributions.

Extracted RNA was reverse transcribed into cDNA. Pooled V-gene forward primers with one constant-region reverse primer generated the CDR3 amplicons by multiplex PCR. TCRdb made new clone calls on the multiplex PCR reads using CATT. The profile shows more than 50,000 delta-chain clones, 15% to 20% of them singletons. This clone was counted only a few times. Its cognate antigen is unknown. J is TRDJ1 and V is TRDV1, with 12 positions matching TRDD3. This TCR was recovered from a boy under two years old who had congenital heart surgery. Sequencing used Vdelta1+ gamma-delta thymocytes from the thymus. Subset meaning: FACS-sorted CD3+ TCRalphabeta- TCRVdelta1+ TCRVdelta2- thymocytes. The CDR3 loop is CALGELITPGGYGDKLIF. The CDR3 DNA follows: TGTGCTCTTGGGGAACTAATCACGCCTGGGGGATACGGGGATAAACTCATCTTT.